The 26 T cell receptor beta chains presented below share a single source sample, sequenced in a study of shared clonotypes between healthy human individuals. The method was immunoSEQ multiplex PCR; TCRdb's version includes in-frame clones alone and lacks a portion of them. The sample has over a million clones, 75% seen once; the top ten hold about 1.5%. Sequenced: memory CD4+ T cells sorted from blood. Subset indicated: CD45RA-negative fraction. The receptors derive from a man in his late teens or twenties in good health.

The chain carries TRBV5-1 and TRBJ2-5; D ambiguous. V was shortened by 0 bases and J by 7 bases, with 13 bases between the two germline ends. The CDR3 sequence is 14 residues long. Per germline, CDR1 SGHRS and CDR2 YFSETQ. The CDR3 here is CASSLAGVIRTQYF. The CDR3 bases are TGCGCCAGCAGCTTGGCTGGTGTAATACGGACCCAGTACTTC.

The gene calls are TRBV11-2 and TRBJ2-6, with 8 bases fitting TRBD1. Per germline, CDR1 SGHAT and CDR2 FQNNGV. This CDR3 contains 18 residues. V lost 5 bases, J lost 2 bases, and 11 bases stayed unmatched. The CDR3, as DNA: TGTGCCAGCAGCACTACCGGGACAGGACGTGCTGGGGCCAACGTCCTGACTTTC. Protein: CASSTTGTGRAGANVLTF.

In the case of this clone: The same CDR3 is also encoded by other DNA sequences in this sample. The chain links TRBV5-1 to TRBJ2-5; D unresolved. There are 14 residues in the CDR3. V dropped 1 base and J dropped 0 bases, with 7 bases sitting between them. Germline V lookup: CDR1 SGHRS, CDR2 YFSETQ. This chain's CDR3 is CASSLYRDQETQYF. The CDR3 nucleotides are TGCGCCAGCAGCTTGTACCGGGACCAAGAGACCCAGTACTTC. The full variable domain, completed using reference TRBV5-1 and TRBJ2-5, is KAGVTQTPRYLIKTRGQQVTLSCSPISGHRSVSWYQQTPGQGLQFLFEYFSETQRNKGNFPGRFSGRQFSNSRSEMNVSTLELGDSALYLCASSLYRDQETQYFGPGTRLLVL.

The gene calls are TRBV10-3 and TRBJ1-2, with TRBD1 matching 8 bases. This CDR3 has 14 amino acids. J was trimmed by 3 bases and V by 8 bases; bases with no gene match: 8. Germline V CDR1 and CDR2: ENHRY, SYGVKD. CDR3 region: CAIYTGGRDYGYTF. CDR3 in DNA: TGTGCCATCTATACAGGGGGGAGAGACTATGGCTACACCTTC.

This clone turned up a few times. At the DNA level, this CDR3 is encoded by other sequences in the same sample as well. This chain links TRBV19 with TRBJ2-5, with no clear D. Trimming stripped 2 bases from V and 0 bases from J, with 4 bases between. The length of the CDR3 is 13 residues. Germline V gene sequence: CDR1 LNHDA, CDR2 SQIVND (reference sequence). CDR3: CASSISNQETQYF. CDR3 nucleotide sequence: TGTGCCAGTAGTATATCTAACCAAGAGACCCAGTACTTC.

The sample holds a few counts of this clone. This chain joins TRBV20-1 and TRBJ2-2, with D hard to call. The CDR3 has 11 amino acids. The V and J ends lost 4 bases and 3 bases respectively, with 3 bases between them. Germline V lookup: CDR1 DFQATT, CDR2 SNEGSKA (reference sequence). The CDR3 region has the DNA TGCAGTGCTACATACACCGGGGAGCTGTTTTTT. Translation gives CSATYTGELFF.

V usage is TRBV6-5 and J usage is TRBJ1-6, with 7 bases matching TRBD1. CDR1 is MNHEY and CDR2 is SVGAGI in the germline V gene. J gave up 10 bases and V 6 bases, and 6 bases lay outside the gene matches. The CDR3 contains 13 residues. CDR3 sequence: CASRQTGSSPLHF. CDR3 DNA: TGTGCCAGCAGACAGACAGGGTCCTCACCCCTCCACTTT.

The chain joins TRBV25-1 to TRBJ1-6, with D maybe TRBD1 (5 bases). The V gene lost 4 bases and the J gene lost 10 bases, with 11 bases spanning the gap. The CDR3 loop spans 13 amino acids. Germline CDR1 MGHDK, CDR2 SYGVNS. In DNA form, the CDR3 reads TGTGCCAGCAGTGTGGTGAGGGGATCACCCCTCCACTTT. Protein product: CASSVVRGSPLHF.

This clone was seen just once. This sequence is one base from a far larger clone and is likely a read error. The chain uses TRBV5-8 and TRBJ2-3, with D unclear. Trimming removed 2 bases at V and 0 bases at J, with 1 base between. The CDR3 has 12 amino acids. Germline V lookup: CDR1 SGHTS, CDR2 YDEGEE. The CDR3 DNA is TGTGCCAGCAGCTTAAGCACAGATACGCAGTATTTT. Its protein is CASSLSTDTQYF.

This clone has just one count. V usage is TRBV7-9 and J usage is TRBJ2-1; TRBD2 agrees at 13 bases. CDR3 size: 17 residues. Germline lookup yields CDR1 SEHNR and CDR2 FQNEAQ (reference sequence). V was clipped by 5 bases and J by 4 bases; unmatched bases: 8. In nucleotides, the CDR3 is TGTGCCAGCAGCGGGACCGGGACTAGCGGGGTATACAATGAGCAGTTCTTC. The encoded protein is CASSGTGTSGVYNEQFF.

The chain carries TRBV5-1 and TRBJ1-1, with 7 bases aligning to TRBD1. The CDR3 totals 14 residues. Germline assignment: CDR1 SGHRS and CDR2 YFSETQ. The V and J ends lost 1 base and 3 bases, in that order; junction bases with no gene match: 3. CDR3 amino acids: CASSLWGTDTEAFF. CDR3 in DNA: TGCGCCAGCAGCTTGTGGGGGACAGACACTGAAGCTTTCTTT.

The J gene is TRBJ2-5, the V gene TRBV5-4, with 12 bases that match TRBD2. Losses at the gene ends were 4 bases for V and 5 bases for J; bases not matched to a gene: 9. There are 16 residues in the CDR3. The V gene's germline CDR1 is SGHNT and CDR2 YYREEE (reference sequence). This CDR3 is CASSPLLAGGPETQYF. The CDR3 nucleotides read TGTGCCAGCAGCCCCCTTCTAGCGGGGGGGCCTGAGACCCAGTACTTC.

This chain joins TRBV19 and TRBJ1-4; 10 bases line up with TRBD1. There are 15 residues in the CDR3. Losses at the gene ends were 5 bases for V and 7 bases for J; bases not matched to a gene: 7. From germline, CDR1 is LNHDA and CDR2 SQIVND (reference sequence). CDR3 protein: CASSEDRGRGEKLFF. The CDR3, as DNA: TGTGCCAGTAGTGAAGACAGGGGGCGCGGTGAAAAACTGTTTTTT.

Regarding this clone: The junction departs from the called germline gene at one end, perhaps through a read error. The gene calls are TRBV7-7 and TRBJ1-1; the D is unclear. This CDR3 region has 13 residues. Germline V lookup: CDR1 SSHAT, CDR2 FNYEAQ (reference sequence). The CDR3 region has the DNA TGTGCTAGCAGCCCCCTTCAGAACACTGAAGCTTTCTTT. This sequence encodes CASSPLQNTEAFF.

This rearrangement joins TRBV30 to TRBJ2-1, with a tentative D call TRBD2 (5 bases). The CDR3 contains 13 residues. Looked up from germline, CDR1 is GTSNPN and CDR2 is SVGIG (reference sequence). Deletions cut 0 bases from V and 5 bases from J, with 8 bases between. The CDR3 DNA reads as TGTGCCTGGAGTGTAGGAGCGGACAATGAGCAGTTCTTC. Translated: CAWSVGADNEQFF. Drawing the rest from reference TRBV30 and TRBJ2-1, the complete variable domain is SQTIHQWPATLVQPVGSPLSLECTVEGTSNPNLYWYRQAAGRGLQLLFYSVGIGQISSEVPQNLSASRPQDRQFILSSKKLLLSDSGFYLCAWSVGADNEQFFGPGTRLTVL.

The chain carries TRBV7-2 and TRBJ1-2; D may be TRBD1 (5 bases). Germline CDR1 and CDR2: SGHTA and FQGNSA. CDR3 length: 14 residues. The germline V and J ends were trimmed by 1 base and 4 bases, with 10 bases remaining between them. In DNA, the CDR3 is TGTGCCAGCAGCTTAGAACCAGGGCCCTATGGCTACACCTTC. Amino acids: CASSLEPGPYGYTF.

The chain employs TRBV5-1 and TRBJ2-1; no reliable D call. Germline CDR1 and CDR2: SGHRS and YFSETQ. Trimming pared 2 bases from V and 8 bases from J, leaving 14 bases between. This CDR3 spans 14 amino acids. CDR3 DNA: TGCGCCAGCAGCTTAGGTCTCCGAGTGGATGAGCAGTTCTTC. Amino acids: CASSLGLRVDEQFF. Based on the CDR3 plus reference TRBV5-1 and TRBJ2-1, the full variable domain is KAGVTQTPRYLIKTRGQQVTLSCSPISGHRSVSWYQQTPGQGLQFLFEYFSETQRNKGNFPGRFSGRQFSNSRSEMNVSTLELGDSALYLCASSLGLRVDEQFFGPGTRLTVL.

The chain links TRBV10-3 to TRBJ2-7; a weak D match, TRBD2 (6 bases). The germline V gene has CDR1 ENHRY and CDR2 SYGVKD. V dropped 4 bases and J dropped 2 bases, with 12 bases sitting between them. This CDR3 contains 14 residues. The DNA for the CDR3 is TGTGCCATCAGTGTCACTAGCCCGGCCTACGAGCAGTACTTC. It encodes CAISVTSPAYEQYF.

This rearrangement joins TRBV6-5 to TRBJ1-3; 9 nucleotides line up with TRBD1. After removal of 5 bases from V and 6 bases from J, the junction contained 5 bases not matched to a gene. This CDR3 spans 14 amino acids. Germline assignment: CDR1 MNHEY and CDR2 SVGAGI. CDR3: CASSGTGPQNTIYF. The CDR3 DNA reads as TGTGCCAGCAGTGGGACAGGGCCGCAAAACACCATATATTTT.

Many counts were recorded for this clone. The CDR3 is CASKLSGGNTEAFF. In DNA, the CDR3 is TGCGCCAGCAAATTAAGTGGGGGGAACACTGAAGCTTTCTTT. The V call is TRBV5-1, the J call TRBJ1-1, with a tentative D call TRBD1 (5 bases). Between the trimmed V and J ends, which lost 6 bases and 1 base, there was a span of 13 bases. CDR1 is SGHRS and CDR2 is YFSETQ in the germline V gene. The CDR3 contains 14 residues.

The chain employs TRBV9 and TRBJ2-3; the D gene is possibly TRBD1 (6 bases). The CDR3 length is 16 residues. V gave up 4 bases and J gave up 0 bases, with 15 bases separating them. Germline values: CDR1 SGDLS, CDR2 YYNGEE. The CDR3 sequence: CASSSEGGISTDTQYF. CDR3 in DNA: TGTGCCAGCAGCTCCGAAGGGGGAATAAGCACAGATACGCAGTATTTT.

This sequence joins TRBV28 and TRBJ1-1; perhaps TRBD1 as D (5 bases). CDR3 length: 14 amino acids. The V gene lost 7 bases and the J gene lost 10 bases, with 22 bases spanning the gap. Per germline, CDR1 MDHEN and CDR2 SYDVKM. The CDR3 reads CASTLSGTAWSAFF. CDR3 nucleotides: TGTGCCAGCACCTTGTCCGGGACGGCCTGGTCAGCTTTCTTT.

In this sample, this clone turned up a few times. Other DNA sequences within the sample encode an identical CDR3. CDR3 coding DNA: TGTGCCTGGAGTGTCAACTTAAACACCGGGGAGCTGTTTTTT. Protein sequence: CAWSVNLNTGELFF. The V gene is TRBV30, the J gene TRBJ2-2, with D unclear. Germline assignment: CDR1 GTSNPN and CDR2 SVGIG (reference sequence). V shed 0 bases and J shed 2 bases, with 7 bases lying between them. This CDR3 contains 14 residues. Full variable domain (outside the CDR3, taken from reference TRBV30 and TRBJ2-2): SQTIHQWPATLVQPVGSPLSLECTVEGTSNPNLYWYRQAAGRGLQLLFYSVGIGQISSEVPQNLSASRPQDRQFILSSKKLLLSDSGFYLCAWSVNLNTGELFFGEGSRLTVL.

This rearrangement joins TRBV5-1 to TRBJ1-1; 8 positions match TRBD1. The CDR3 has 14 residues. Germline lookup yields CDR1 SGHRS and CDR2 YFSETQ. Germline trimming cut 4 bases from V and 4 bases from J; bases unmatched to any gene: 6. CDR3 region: CASSTQGAGTEAFF. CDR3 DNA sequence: TGCGCCAGCAGCACCCAGGGGGCGGGCACTGAAGCTTTCTTT.

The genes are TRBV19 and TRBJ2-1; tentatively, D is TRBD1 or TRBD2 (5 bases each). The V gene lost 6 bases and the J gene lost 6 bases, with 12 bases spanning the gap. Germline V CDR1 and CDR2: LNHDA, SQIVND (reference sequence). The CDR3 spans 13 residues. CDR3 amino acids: CASSLGVVNEQFF. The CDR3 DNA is TGTGCCAGTAGCTTGGGGGTAGTCAATGAGCAGTTCTTC.

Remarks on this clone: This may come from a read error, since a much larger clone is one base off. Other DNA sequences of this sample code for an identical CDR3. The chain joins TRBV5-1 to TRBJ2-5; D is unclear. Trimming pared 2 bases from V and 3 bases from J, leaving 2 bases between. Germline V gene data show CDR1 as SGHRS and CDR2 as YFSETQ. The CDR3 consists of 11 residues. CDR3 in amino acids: CASSFKETQYF. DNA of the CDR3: TGCGCCAGCAGCTTCAAAGAGACCCAGTACTTC.